Sequencing of this T cell receptor (beta chain) was carried out in a study of blood T cell repertoires in COVID-19. At the level of the study: The samples span acute and convalescent COVID-19 from the United States, Italy and Spain. Sources were T cells, B-cell-depleted T cells, or PBMCs; the material itself was cDNA or gDNA.

Recruited during active infection, patients (from Seattle) were subsequently followed longitudinally. The authors' processing: Scientists estimated how many nucleated cells there were by amplifying reference gene primers. Sequenced by immunoSEQ multiplex PCR; TCRdb stores in-frame clones only, minus some. Clonal size and the V and J genes are those of that table, whereas D and trimming came from the DNA. This sample has about 150,000 clones; approximately 84% occur once, and the top ten carry under 3.5%. This clonotype was sampled from an elderly woman with COVID-19, enrolled during active disease. The sequencing sample was made of peripheral blood.

The CDR3 DNA follows: TGTGCCTGGAGTCGCGGGGGACACTACGAGCAGTACTTC. This codes for CAWSRGGHYEQYF. The V and J genes are TRBV30 and TRBJ2-7, with a weak D call TRBD2 (7 bases). The CDR3 length is 13 residues. Trimming cost V 2 bases and J 3 bases, with 11 bases left between them. The germline gives CDR1 GTSNPN, CDR2 SVGIG (reference sequence).